The sequence of this T cell receptor beta chain was determined in a study of CD8+ T cells in alopecia areata. Regarding the study as a whole: Mice showed TCR sharing more clearly than patients did, possibly owing to HLA. Relative to normal scalp, lesional scalp, especially alopecia totalis/universalis, showed higher clonality.

Those with alopecia areata gave lesional scalp punch biopsies and peripheral blood. Sorting separated CD4+ and CD8+ T cells out of PBMCs. About this clone: Its antigen is undetermined.

Extraction and reverse transcription of RNA yielded cDNA as the sequencing template. The repertoire was sequenced with immunoSEQ multiplex PCR; TCRdb's copy has only in-frame clones and lacks some. The sample yields 100,000 to 120,000 clones, 50% to 60% seen once. The V end lost 5 bases, the J end lost 1 base, and 16 bases lay between the germline ends. The CDR3 loop spans 16 amino acids. Germline V lookup: CDR1 MDHEN, CDR2 SYDVKM. The source of this sequence is a human donor with alopecia areata. The sample taken for sequencing was NKG2D-low CD8+ T cells sorted from blood. This chain joins TRBV28 and TRBJ2-3; possible D gene TRBD2, 6 bases. CDR3 amino acids: CASSPALASGTDTQYF. DNA of the CDR3: TGTGCCAGCAGTCCCGCCCTAGCGAGCGGCACAGATACGCAGTATTTT. Filled out from reference TRBV28 and TRBJ2-3, the complete variable domain reads DVKVTQSSRYLVKRTGEKVFLECVQDMDHENMFWYRQDPGLGLRLIYFSYDVKMKEKGDIPEGYSVSREKKERFSLILESASTNQTSMYLCASSPALASGTDTQYFGPGTRLTVL.